This T cell receptor (beta chain) was captured by sequencing in a study of shared clonotypes between healthy human individuals. The study, taken as a whole, reports: Unshared clonotypes carried lower generation probabilities than those common to all four donors.

Data came from immunoSEQ multiplex PCR; TCRdb stores just in-frame clones and leaves some out. This sample has nearly 1 million clones, with over 75% found just once. As regards this clone: What it binds is unknown.

This receptor was identified in a man younger than 35 in good health. Sample: memory CD4+ T cells sorted from blood. Regarding subset: CD45RA-negative fraction.

The CDR3 here is CAISEERGASPLHF. The DNA for the CDR3 is TGTGCCATCAGTGAGGAGAGGGGGGCTTCACCCCTCCACTTT. The chain joins TRBV10-3 to TRBJ1-6; D is possibly TRBD1 (6 bases). Trimming stripped 2 bases from V and 9 bases from J, with 11 bases between. The length of the CDR3 is 14 residues. The V gene's germline CDR1 is ENHRY and CDR2 SYGVKD.